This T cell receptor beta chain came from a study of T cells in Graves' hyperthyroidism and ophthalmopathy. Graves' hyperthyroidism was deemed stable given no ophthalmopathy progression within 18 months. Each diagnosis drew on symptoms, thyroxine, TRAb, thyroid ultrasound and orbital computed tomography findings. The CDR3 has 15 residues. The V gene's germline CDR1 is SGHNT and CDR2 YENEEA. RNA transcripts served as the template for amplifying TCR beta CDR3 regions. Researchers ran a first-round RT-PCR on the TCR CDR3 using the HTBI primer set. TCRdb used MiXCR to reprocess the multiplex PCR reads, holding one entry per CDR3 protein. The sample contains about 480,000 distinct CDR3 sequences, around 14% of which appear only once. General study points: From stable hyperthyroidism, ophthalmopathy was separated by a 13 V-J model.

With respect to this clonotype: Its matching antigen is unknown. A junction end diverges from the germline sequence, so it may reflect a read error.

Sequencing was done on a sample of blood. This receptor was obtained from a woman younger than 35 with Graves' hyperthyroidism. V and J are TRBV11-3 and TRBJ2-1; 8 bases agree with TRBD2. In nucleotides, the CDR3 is TGTGTCAGCAGCTCTGACGGACTAGCCAACAATGAGCAGTTCTTC. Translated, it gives CVSSSDGLANNEQFF.